This T cell receptor (beta chain) was identified in a study of cytomegalovirus exposure and HLA in healthy donors. The PCR had 60 Vbeta and 13 Jbeta primers. Data came from immunoSEQ multiplex PCR; TCRdb stores just in-frame clones and leaves some out. The data contain 75,000 to 90,000 clones, roughly a tenth of them singletons. Though probably carrying unrecorded immune exposures, donors were nominally healthy at sampling. In germline, CDR1 is MNHNS, CDR2 SASEGT. V gave up 3 bases and J gave up 6 bases; unmatched junction bases: 9. The CDR3 totals 16 residues. This chain links TRBV6-1 with TRBJ2-7, with 12 nucleotides matching TRBD1. The sequence was obtained from a man between 60 and 75 years old in good health and CMV-seropositive. The sample was PBMCs. The CDR3 region has the DNA TGTGCCAGCAGTGATCGGGGACAGGGGGCGCGAAGCGAGCAGTACGTC. Protein: CASSDRGQGARSEQYV.